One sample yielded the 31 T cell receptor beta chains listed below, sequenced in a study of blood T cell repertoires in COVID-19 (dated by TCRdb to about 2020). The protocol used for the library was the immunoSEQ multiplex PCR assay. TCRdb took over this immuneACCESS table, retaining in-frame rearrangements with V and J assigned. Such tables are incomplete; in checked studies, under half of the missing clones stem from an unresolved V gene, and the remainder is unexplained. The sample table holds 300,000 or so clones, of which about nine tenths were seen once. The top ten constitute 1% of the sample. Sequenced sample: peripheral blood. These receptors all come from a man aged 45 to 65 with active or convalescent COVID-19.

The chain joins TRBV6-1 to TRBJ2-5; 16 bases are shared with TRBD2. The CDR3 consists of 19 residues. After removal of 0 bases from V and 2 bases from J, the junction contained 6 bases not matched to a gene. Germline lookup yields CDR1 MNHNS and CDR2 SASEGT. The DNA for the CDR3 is TGTGCCAGCAGTGAAGCGCTTCCGGGACTAGCGGGGGGGCAAGAGACCCAGTACTTC. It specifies CASSEALPGLAGGQETQYF.

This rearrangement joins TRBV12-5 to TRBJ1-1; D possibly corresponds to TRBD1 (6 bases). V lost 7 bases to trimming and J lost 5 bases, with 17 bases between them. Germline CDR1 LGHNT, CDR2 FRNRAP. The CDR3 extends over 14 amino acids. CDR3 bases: TGTGCTAGTGCCATCCCCGGGAGGGGGACTGAAGCTTTCTTT. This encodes CASAIPGRGTEAFF. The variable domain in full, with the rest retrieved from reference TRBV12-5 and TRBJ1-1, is DARVTQTPRHKVTEMGQEVTMRCQPILGHNTVFWYRQTMMQGLELLAYFRNRAPLDDSGMPKDRFSAEMPDATLATLKIQPSEPRDSAVYFCASAIPGRGTEAFFGQGTRLTVV.

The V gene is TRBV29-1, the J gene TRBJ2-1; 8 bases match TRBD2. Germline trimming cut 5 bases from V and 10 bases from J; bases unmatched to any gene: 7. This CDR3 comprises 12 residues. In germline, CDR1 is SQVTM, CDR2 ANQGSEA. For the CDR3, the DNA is TGCAGCGTTTCAGCGGGAGAGGGAGAGCAGTTCTTC. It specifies CSVSAGEGEQFF.

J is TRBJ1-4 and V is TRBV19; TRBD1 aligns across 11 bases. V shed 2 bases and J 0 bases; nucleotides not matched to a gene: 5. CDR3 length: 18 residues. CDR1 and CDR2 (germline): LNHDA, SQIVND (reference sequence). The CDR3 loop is CASSIRTGGRATNEKLFF. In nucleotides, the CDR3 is TGTGCCAGTAGTATAAGGACAGGGGGCCGTGCAACTAATGAAAAACTGTTTTTT.

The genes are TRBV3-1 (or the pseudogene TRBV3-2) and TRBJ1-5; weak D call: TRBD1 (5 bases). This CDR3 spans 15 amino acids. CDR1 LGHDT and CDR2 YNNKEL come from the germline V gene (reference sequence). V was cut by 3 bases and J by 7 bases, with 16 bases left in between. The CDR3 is CASSHGGSGSQPQHF. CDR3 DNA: TGTGCCAGCAGCCATGGGGGGTCAGGTAGCCAGCCCCAGCATTTT.

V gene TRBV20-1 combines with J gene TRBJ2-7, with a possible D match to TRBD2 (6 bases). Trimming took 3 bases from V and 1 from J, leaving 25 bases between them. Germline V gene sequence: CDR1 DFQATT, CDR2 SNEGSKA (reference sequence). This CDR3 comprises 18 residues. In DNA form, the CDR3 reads TGCAGTGCTAGTTATTTCTCCGGGACTCCTTCCGATTCCTACGAGCAGTACTTC. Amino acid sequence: CSASYFSGTPSDSYEQYF.

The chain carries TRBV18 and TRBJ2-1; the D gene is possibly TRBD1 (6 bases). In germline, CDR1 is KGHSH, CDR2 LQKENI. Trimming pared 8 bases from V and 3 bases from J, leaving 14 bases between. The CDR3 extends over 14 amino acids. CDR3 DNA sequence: TGTGCCAGCCCCCACAGGGACCTCTACAATGAGCAGTTCTTC. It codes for CASPHRDLYNEQFF.

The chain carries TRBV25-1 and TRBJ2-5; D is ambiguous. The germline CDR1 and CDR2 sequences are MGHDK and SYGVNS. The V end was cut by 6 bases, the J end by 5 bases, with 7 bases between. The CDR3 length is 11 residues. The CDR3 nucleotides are TGTGCCAGCAGCCCGCGGGAGACCCAGTACTTC. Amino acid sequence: CASSPRETQYF.

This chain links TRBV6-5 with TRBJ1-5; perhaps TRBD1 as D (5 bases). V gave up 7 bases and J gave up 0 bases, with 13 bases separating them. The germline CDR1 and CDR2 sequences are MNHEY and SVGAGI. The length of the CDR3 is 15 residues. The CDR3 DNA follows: TGTGCCAGCAACCAGGGCCCGTATAGCAATCAGCCCCAGCATTTT. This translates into CASNQGPYSNQPQHF.

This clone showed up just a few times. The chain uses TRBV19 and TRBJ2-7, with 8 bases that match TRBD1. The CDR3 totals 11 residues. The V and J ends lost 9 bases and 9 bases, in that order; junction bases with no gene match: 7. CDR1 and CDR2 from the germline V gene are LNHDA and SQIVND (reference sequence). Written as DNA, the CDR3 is TGTGCCAGGAAAGGACAGGGCGGGCAGTACTTC. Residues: CARKGQGGQYF. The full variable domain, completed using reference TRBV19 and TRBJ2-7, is DGGITQSPKYLFRKEGQNVTLSCEQNLNHDAMYWYRQDPGQGLRLIYYSQIVNDFQKGDIAEGYSVSREKKESFPLTVTSAQKNPTAFYLCARKGQGGQYFGPGTRLTVT.

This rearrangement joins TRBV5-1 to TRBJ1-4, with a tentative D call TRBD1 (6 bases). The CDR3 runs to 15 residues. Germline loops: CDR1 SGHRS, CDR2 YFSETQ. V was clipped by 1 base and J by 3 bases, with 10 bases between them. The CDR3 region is CASSLLGAPNEKLFF. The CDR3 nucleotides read TGCGCCAGCAGCTTGCTGGGGGCGCCTAATGAAAAACTGTTTTTT. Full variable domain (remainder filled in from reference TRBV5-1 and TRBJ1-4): KAGVTQTPRYLIKTRGQQVTLSCSPISGHRSVSWYQQTPGQGLQFLFEYFSETQRNKGNFPGRFSGRQFSNSRSEMNVSTLELGDSALYLCASSLLGAPNEKLFFGSGTQLSVL.

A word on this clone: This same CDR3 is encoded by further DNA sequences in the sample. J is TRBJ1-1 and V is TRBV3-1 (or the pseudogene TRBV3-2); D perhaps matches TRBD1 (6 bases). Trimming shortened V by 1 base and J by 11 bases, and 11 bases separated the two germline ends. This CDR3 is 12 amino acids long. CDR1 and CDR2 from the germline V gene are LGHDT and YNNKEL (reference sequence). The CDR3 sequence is CASSQAQGPAFF. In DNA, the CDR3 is TGTGCCAGCAGCCAAGCCCAGGGGCCCGCTTTCTTT.

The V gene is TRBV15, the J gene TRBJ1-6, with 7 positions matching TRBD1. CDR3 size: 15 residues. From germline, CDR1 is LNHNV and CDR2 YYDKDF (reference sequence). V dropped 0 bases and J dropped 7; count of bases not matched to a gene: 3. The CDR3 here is CATSREGGANSPLHF. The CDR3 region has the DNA TGTGCCACCAGCAGAGAAGGGGGCGCAAATTCACCCCTCCACTTT.

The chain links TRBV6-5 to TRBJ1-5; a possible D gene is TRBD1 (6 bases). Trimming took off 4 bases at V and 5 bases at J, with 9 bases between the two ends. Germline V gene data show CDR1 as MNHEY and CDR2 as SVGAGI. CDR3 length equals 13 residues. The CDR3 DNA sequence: TGTGCCAGCAGTTGGGGGCATGATCAGCCCCAGCATTTT. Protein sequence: CASSWGHDQPQHF.

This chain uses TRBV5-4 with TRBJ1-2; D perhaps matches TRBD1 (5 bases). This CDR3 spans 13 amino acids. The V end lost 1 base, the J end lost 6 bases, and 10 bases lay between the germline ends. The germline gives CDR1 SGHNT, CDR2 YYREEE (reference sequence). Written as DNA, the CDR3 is TGTGCCAGCAGCTTGCAGGGCTCTCATGGCTACACCTTC. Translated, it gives CASSLQGSHGYTF.

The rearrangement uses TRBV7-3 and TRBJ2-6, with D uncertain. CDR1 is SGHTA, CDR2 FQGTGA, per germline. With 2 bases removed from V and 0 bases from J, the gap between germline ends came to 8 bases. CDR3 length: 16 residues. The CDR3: CASSLSDSSGANVLTF. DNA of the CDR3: TGTGCCAGCAGCTTATCTGACTCCTCTGGGGCCAACGTCCTGACTTTC.

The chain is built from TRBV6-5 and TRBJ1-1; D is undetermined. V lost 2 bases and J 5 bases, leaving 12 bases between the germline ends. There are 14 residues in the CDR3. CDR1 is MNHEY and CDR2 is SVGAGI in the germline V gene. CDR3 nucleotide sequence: TGTGCCAGCAGTTACAGGGAGGGTGAGACTGAAGCTTTCTTT. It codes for CASSYREGETEAFF.

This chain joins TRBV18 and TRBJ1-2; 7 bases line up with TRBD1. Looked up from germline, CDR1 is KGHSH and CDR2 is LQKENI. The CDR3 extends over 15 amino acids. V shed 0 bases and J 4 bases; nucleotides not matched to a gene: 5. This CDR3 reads CASSPPGTETYGYTF. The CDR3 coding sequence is TGTGCCAGCTCACCACCCGGGACAGAAACCTATGGCTACACCTTC.

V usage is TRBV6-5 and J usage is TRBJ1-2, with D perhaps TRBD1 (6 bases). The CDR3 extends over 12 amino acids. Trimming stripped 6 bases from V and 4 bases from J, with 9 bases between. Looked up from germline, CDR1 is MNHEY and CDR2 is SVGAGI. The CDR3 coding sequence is TGTGCCAGCAGGGACAGCATCTATGGCTACACCTTC. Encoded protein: CASRDSIYGYTF.

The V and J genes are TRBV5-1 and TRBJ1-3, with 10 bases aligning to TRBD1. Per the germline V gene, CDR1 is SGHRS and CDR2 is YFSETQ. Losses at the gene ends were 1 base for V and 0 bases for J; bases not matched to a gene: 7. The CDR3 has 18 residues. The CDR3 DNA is TGCGCCAGCAGCTTGTTGGGACAGGGGCCAAGCTCTGGAAACACCATATATTTT. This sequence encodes CASSLLGQGPSSGNTIYF. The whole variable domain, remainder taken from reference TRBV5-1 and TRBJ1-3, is KAGVTQTPRYLIKTRGQQVTLSCSPISGHRSVSWYQQTPGQGLQFLFEYFSETQRNKGNFPGRFSGRQFSNSRSEMNVSTLELGDSALYLCASSLLGQGPSSGNTIYFGEGSWLTVV.

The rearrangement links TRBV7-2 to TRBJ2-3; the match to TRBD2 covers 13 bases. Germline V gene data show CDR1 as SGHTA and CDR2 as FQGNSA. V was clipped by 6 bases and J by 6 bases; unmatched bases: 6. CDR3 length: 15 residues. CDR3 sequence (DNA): TGTGCCAGCAGACGAACTAGCGGGGGGGCCGATACGCAGTATTTT. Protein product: CASRRTSGGADTQYF.

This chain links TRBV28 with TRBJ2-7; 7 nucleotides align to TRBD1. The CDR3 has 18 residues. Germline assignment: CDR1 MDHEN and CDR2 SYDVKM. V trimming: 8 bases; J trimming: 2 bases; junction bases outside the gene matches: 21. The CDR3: CASLSDRPTSWRPYEQYF. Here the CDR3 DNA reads TGTGCCAGCTTGTCGGACAGGCCCACCAGTTGGAGACCCTACGAGCAGTACTTC.

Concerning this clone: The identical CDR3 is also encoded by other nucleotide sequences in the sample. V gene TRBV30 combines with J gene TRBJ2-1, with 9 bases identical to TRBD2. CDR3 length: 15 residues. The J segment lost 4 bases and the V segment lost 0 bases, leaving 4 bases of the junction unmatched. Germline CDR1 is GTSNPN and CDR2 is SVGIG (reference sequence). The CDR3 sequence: CAWSVSGGPYNEQFF. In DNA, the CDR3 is TGTGCCTGGAGTGTAAGCGGGGGGCCTTACAATGAGCAGTTCTTC.

The CDR3, as DNA: TGTGCCATCAGTCGACTCGGGACTGTGCAGCCCCAGCATTTT. It translates to CAISRLGTVQPQHF. The rearrangement uses TRBV10-3 and TRBJ1-5; perhaps TRBD1 as D (5 bases). Germline lookup yields CDR1 ENHRY and CDR2 SYGVKD. Trimming took 5 bases from V and 7 from J, leaving 15 bases between them. This CDR3 contains 14 residues.

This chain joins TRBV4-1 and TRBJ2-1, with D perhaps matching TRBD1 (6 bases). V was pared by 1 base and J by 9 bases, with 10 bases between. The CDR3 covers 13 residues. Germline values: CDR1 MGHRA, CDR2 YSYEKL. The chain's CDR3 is CASSQVRGAEQFF. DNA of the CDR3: TGCGCCAGCAGCCAAGTCAGGGGCGCTGAGCAGTTCTTC.

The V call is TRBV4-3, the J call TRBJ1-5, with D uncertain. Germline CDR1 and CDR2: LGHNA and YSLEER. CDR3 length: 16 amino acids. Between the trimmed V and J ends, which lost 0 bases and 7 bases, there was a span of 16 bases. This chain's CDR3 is CASSQESARRGQPQHF. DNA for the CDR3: TGCGCCAGCAGCCAAGAGTCGGCCCGTCGGGGACAGCCCCAGCATTTT.

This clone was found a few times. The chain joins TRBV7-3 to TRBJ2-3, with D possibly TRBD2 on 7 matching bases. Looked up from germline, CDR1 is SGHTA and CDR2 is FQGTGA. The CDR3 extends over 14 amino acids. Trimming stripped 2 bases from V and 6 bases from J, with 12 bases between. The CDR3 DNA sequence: TGTGCCAGCAGCTTATGGGGGGGCCACGATACGCAGTATTTT. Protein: CASSLWGGHDTQYF.

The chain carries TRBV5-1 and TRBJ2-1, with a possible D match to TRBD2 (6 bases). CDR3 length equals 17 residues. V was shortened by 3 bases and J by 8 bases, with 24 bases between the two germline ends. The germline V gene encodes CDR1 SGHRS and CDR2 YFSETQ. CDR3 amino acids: CASSSDPGTLRVDEQFF. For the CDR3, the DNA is TGCGCCAGCAGCTCGGACCCCGGGACTCTAAGGGTGGATGAGCAGTTCTTC. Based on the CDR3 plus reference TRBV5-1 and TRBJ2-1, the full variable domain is KAGVTQTPRYLIKTRGQQVTLSCSPISGHRSVSWYQQTPGQGLQFLFEYFSETQRNKGNFPGRFSGRQFSNSRSEMNVSTLELGDSALYLCASSSDPGTLRVDEQFFGPGTRLTVL.

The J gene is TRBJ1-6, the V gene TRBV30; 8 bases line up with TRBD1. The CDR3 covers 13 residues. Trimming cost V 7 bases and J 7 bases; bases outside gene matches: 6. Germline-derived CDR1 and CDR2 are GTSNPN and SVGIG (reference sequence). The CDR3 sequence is CALDRDKNSPLHF. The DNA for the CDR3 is TGTGCCTTGGACAGGGATAAGAATTCACCCCTCCACTTT.

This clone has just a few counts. CDR3 in DNA: TGTGCCAGCAGTGAGCTGGCAGGGGGTAGGTTAGAGCAGTACTTC. It is translated as CASSELAGGRLEQYF. The chain combines TRBV6-1 with TRBJ2-7, with 7 bases that match TRBD1. CDR1 is MNHNS and CDR2 is SASEGT in the germline V gene. Trimming cost V 3 bases and J 7 bases; bases outside gene matches: 12. This CDR3 has 15 amino acids.

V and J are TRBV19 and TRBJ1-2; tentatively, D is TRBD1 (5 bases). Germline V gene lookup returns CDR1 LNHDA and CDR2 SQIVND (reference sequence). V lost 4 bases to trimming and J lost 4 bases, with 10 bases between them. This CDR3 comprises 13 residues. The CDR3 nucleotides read TGTGCCAGTAGTACGACAGAGTTCTATGGCTACACCTTC. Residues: CASSTTEFYGYTF.